The following is a T cell receptor (beta chain) sequence with its context. Its antigen is not known. Libraries were prepared by immunoSEQ multiplex PCR; TCRdb keeps only in-frame clonotypes and omits some of them. Of about 47,000 clones in the sample, approximately 96% are singletons; the top ten hold roughly 0.21%. This specimen comes from a study of graft-versus-host responses after intestinal transplantation. Across the whole study: Recipients had multivisceral, liver-intestinal, or isolated intestinal transplants. Recipients uniformly received anti-thymocyte globulin induction, followed by tacrolimus and steroids for approximately 3 years. Whole-study results and caveats: In patients with graft-donor T cell macrochimerism, allograft graft-versus-host to host-versus-graft clonal ratios were high. Declines in HvG clones occurring early post-transplant were associated with peak circulating GvH clone levels.

CDR1 and CDR2 from the germline V gene are SQVTM and ANQGSEA. The CDR3 consists of 15 residues. V was clipped by 2 bases and J by 0 bases; unmatched bases: 2. The chain recombines TRBV29-1 with TRBJ2-2; 8 nucleotides match TRBD1. The source is a human donor who was the organ donor for an intestinal transplant. This specimen was unstimulated CD8+ T cells sorted from spleen or lymph node cells, taken before transplant. CDR3 sequence: CSVESQGANTGELFF. CDR3 nucleotides: TGCAGCGTTGAATCACAGGGGGCGAACACCGGGGAGCTGTTTTTT.